The source of this TCR beta chain is a study of T-cell reconstitution after alpha-beta-depleted transplantation in children. General study points: At the one-year point after transplant, T-cell counts and TCRbeta diversity were found to come mostly from T cells that had been newly produced. Surviving recipient T cells and thymic progenitors accounted for the high day-60 TCRbeta diversity observed in some patients. After transplant, at about two months, alpha-beta T cells were reportedly derived from several hundred expanded graft clones.

This clonotype was seen repeatedly, ten times or more. Its antigen remains unidentified. Germline CDR1 is SQVTM and CDR2 is ANQGSEA. V was pared by 3 bases and J by 0 bases, with 9 bases between. The CDR3 covers 13 residues. Unique molecular identifiers were incorporated during preparation of the TCRbeta library. TCRdb reanalysed the PCR reads using MiXCR and keeps one entry per CDR3 protein. The table shows about 200,000 distinct CDR3 sequences, with approximately 6.8% occurring only once. This specimen consisted of PBMCs, obtained before TCRalphabeta/CD19-depleted stem cell transplant. The clonotype originates from a girl younger than two with combined immunodeficiency, due to receive a stem cell transplant. This chain uses TRBV29-1 with TRBJ2-7, with a tentative D call TRBD2 (6 bases). DNA of the CDR3: TGCAGCGTTGAGGTCGGGAGCTCCTACGAGCAGTACTTC. Amino acid sequence: CSVEVGSSYEQYF.